This TCR beta chain was identified during a study of a mutant IDH1 vaccine in newly diagnosed glioma. Study information: Radiotherapy alone preceded vaccination by 4-6 weeks; alternatively, vaccination started with temozolomide cycles. The treated population exhibited a male proportion of roughly 60%, a female proportion of about 38%, and a mean age of roughly 41 years.

Time point: week 47, end of study. Each dose of the vaccine consisted of 300 ug of mutant IDH1 20-mer peptide, with topical imiquimod. Vaccination of patients was performed eight times, in weeks 1, 3, 5, 7, 11, 15, 19 and 23. Unmatched junction bases numbered 6, after V lost 5 bases and J lost 1 base. Germline V gene sequence: CDR1 SEHNR, CDR2 FQNEAQ (reference sequence). This CDR3 is 16 amino acids long. On this clone itself: The antigen is unknown.

Study findings and constraints: Vaccination induced immune responses in approximately 93% of patients.

Generated by immunoSEQ multiplex PCR, the TCRdb table keeps only in-frame clones and is missing some. The repertoire includes around 61,000 clones, about 80% of them detected once, and roughly 5.4% sits in the top ten. The sequence was obtained from a man aged 45 to 65 with glioma. The sample consisted of PBMCs, taken from a glioma patient whose treatment included an IDH1 peptide vaccine. The V call is TRBV7-9, the J call TRBJ1-1; 11 bases agree with TRBD1. Here the CDR3 reads CASSPRGTGGNTEAFF. CDR3 nucleotides: TGTGCCAGCAGCCCCAGAGGGACAGGGGGGAACACTGAAGCTTTCTTT.